Reported below is one T cell receptor (beta chain). Its antigen remains unidentified. The CDR3 totals 16 residues. Trimming took 1 base from V and 5 from J, leaving 15 bases between them. Germline CDR1 and CDR2: SGHTA and FQGNSA. The data stem from a study of CD8 T cells in ankylosing spondylitis. Findings and limits, study-wide: Seemingly characteristic of ankylosing spondylitis blood was a TCR beta motif consisting of about 8 highly homologous variants.

TCRdb recomputed calls from the 5' RACE reads with MiXCR, one row per CDR3 protein. The sample lists around 430,000 distinct CDR3 sequences; roughly a sixth were seen once. The sample taken for sequencing was blood, either unsorted or a sorted T cell fraction (not recorded which). The J gene is TRBJ1-5, the V gene TRBV7-2, with D tentatively TRBD1 (6 bases). The origin of this receptor is a male donor with ankylosing spondylitis. CDR3 DNA: TGTGCCAGCAGCTTAGATCCAGGGGTAAGGGATCAGCCCCAGCATTTT. It codes for CASSLDPGVRDQPQHF.